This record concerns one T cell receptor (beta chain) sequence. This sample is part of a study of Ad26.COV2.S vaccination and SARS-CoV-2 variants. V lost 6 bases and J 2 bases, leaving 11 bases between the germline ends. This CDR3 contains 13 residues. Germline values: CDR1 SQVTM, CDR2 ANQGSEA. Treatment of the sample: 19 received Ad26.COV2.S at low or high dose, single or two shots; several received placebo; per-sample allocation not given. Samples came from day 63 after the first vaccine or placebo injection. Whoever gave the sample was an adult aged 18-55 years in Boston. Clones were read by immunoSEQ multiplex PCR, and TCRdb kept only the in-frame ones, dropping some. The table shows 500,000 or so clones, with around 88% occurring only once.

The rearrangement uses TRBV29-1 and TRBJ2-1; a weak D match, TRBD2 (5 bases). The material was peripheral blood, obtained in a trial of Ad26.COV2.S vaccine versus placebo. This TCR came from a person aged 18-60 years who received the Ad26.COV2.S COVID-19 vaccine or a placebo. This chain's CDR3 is CSVRAEAYNEQFF. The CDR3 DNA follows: TGCAGCGTGAGGGCTGAGGCCTACAATGAGCAGTTCTTC.